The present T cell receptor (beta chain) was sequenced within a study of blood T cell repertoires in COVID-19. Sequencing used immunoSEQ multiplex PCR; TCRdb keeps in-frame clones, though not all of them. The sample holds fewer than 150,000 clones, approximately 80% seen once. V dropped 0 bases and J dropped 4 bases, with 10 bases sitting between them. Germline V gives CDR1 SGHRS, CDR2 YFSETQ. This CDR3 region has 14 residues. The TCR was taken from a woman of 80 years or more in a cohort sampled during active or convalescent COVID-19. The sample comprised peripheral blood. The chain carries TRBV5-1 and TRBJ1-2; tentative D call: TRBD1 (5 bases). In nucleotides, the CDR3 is TGCGCCAGCAGCTTGGGCAGGGCCGGCTATGGCTACACCTTC. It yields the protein CASSLGRAGYGYTF. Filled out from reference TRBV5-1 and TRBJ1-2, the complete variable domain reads KAGVTQTPRYLIKTRGQQVTLSCSPISGHRSVSWYQQTPGQGLQFLFEYFSETQRNKGNFPGRFSGRQFSNSRSEMNVSTLELGDSALYLCASSLGRAGYGYTFGSGTRLTVV.